The 28 T cell receptor beta chains in this list originate from one sample, sequenced in a study of blood T cell repertoires in COVID-19. Method: immunoSEQ multiplex PCR; TCRdb's copy keeps in-frame clones and lacks some. The table shows about 250,000 clones, with around 89% occurring only once. The sequenced sample was PBMCs or T cells enriched from blood (not recorded which). The receptors stem from a woman aged 45-60 years who had recovered from COVID-19.

This clone appeared a single time. The rearrangement uses TRBV28 and TRBJ2-7; tentatively, D is TRBD2 (5 bases). Germline V gene lookup returns CDR1 MDHEN and CDR2 SYDVKM. The CDR3 length is 13 residues. The V end lost 5 bases, the J end lost 5 bases, and 13 bases lay between the germline ends. The CDR3 coding sequence is TGTGCCAGCAGTGGACTGGAGTTTGACGAGCAGTACTTC. Protein: CASSGLEFDEQYF.

The genes are TRBV10-3 and TRBJ1-1; D is possibly TRBD1 (6 bases). The CDR3 has 13 residues. In germline, CDR1 is ENHRY, CDR2 SYGVKD. V dropped 8 bases and J dropped 0 bases, with 10 bases sitting between them. DNA of the CDR3: TGTGCCATCCTCGGGACATTGAACACTGAAGCTTTCTTT. Amino acids: CAILGTLNTEAFF.

The J gene is TRBJ2-1, the V gene TRBV5-1; 9 bases are shared with TRBD2. With 0 bases clipped from V and 8 bases from J, the junction kept 6 bases outside the gene matches. The CDR3 sequence is 15 residues long. Germline CDR1 and CDR2: SGHRS and YFSETQ. The CDR3 loop reads CASSLGLAGLDEQFF. CDR3 nucleotides: TGCGCCAGCAGCTTGGGGCTAGCGGGATTAGATGAGCAGTTCTTC. The full variable domain, in which reference TRBV5-1 and TRBJ2-1 provide the parts outside the CDR3, is KAGVTQTPRYLIKTRGQQVTLSCSPISGHRSVSWYQQTPGQGLQFLFEYFSETQRNKGNFPGRFSGRQFSNSRSEMNVSTLELGDSALYLCASSLGLAGLDEQFFGPGTRLTVL.

This chain connects TRBV7-2 to TRBJ1-1; 10 bases agree with TRBD1. The CDR3 consists of 12 residues. CDR1 and CDR2 from the germline V gene are SGHTA and FQGNSA. J lost 12 bases, V lost 7 bases, and 8 bases had no gene match. The CDR3 is CASTRGTGVSFF. The CDR3 DNA reads as TGTGCCAGCACCAGAGGGACAGGGGTATCTTTCTTT. Full variable domain (outside the CDR3, taken from reference TRBV7-2 and TRBJ1-1): GAGVSQSPSNKVTEKGKDVELRCDPISGHTALYWYRQSLGQGLEFLIYFQGNSAPDKSGLPSDRFSAERTGGSVSTLTIQRTQQEDSAVYLCASTRGTGVSFFGQGTRLTVV.

This chain uses TRBV5-1 with TRBJ2-2, with 14 bases aligning to TRBD2. The CDR3 spans 17 residues. The junction had 9 bases not matched to a gene; V was cut back by 5 bases and J by 6 bases. Germline lookup yields CDR1 SGHRS and CDR2 YFSETQ. The CDR3 spells CASRTGTSGSVPGELFF. DNA for the CDR3: TGCGCCAGCAGGACGGGGACTAGCGGGAGTGTGCCCGGGGAGCTGTTTTTT.

The V call is TRBV28, the J call TRBJ1-1; D perhaps matches TRBD1 (5 bases). V lost 4 bases to trimming and J lost 6 bases, with 9 bases between them. This CDR3 has 12 residues. Germline CDR1 reads MDHEN; CDR2 reads SYDVKM. The CDR3 region has the DNA TGTGCCAGCAGTTACCAGGGCCCTGAAGCTTTCTTT. Its translation: CASSYQGPEAFF.

The chain uses TRBV9 and TRBJ2-3; 10 bases agree with TRBD2. The CDR3 loop spans 16 amino acids. Trimming cost V 2 bases and J 0 bases; bases outside gene matches: 3. Germline V gene data show CDR1 as SGDLS and CDR2 as YYNGEE. The CDR3 is CASSVGLAASTDTQYF. In DNA, the CDR3 is TGTGCCAGCAGCGTTGGACTAGCGGCTAGCACAGATACGCAGTATTTT.

The rearrangement joins TRBV28 to TRBJ1-4; no definite D call. V dropped 5 bases and J dropped 0 bases, with 10 bases sitting between them. The germline gives CDR1 MDHEN, CDR2 SYDVKM. This CDR3 comprises 15 residues. CDR3 residues: CASSPPVTTNEKLFF. The DNA for the CDR3 is TGTGCCAGCAGTCCTCCGGTAACAACTAATGAAAAACTGTTTTTT.

This sequence joins TRBV18 and TRBJ1-1; D ambiguous. Germline assignment: CDR1 KGHSH and CDR2 LQKENI. There are 13 residues in the CDR3. V gave up 8 bases and J gave up 8 bases, with 18 bases separating them. The CDR3 region is CASTTTGYREAFF. CDR3 DNA sequence: TGTGCCAGCACAACCACGGGATATAGAGAAGCTTTCTTT.

J is TRBJ2-7 and V is TRBV30, with D possibly being TRBD1 (6 bases). The CDR3 runs 12 residues. CDR1 is GTSNPN and CDR2 is SVGIG in the germline V gene (reference sequence). V gave up 4 bases and J gave up 2 bases, with 9 bases separating them. CDR3 amino acids: CAWKTGTYEQYF. In DNA, the CDR3 is TGTGCCTGGAAAACAGGGACCTACGAGCAGTACTTC.

This rearrangement joins TRBV19 to TRBJ2-4; 9 nucleotides match TRBD1. This CDR3 comprises 16 residues. Germline assignment: CDR1 LNHDA and CDR2 SQIVND (reference sequence). Trimming removed 4 bases from V and 1 base from J; junction bases left unmatched: 5. The CDR3 sequence is CASSTDRGEAKNIQYF. CDR3 DNA sequence: TGTGCCAGTAGTACCGACAGGGGGGAGGCCAAAAACATTCAGTACTTC.

This sequence joins TRBV5-1 and TRBJ2-7, with 12 bases identical to TRBD2. The CDR3 sequence is 15 residues long. Unmatched junction bases numbered 5, after V lost 4 bases and J lost 3 bases. Germline loops: CDR1 SGHRS, CDR2 YFSETQ. For the CDR3, the DNA is TGCGCCAGCAGCCCGACTAGCGGGAGTTTCTACGAGCAGTACTTC. Residues: CASSPTSGSFYEQYF.

This clone has only one observation. This chain connects TRBV28 to TRBJ2-7; 8 nucleotides line up with TRBD1. V lost 4 bases to trimming and J lost 4 bases; unmatched junction nucleotides: 6. Germline V gene data show CDR1 as MDHEN and CDR2 as SYDVKM. CDR3 length equals 14 residues. CDR3 sequence reads: CASSYAGGGYEQYF. The CDR3 DNA is TGTGCCAGCAGTTACGCAGGGGGCGGTTACGAGCAGTACTTC.

The V gene is TRBV5-4, the J gene TRBJ2-1; D is uncertain. The germline V and J ends were trimmed by 1 base and 2 bases, with 7 bases remaining between them. The CDR3 extends over 14 amino acids. Germline lookup yields CDR1 SGHNT and CDR2 YYREEE (reference sequence). The CDR3 DNA sequence: TGTGCCAGCAGCTTGCCGGGTACCTACAATGAGCAGTTCTTC. Amino acid sequence: CASSLPGTYNEQFF.

The gene calls are TRBV4-3 and TRBJ1-2; 9 bases match TRBD1. CDR3 length: 16 residues. Germline CDR1 LGHNA, CDR2 YSLEER. Trimming took 0 bases from V and 6 from J; bases not matched to a gene: 8. DNA for the CDR3: TGCGCCAGCAGCCAAGAAGGGGGACAGGGACACCATGGCTACACCTTC. This encodes CASSQEGGQGHHGYTF.

V gene TRBV2 combines with J gene TRBJ2-1, with D perhaps matching TRBD2 (5 bases). Between the trimmed V and J ends, which lost 2 bases and 6 bases, there was a span of 8 bases. Germline CDR1 SNHLY, CDR2 FYNNEI. This CDR3 has 13 residues. The CDR3 DNA is TGTGCCAGCAGTGAACCGGGGTTCAATGAGCAGTTCTTC. This codes for CASSEPGFNEQFF.

This chain joins TRBV6-2 or TRBV6-3 and TRBJ2-5, with 15 bases identical to TRBD2. CDR3 length: 16 amino acids. Germline CDR1 MNHEY, CDR2 SVGEGT. After removal of 5 bases from V and 5 bases from J, the junction contained 6 bases not matched to a gene. The CDR3 DNA reads TGTGCCAGCAGTCAAGGACTAGCGGGAGGGCGTGAGACCCAGTACTTC. Its translation: CASSQGLAGGRETQYF.

The gene calls are TRBV20-1 and TRBJ1-5; D is ambiguous. The CDR3 totals 11 residues. V lost 3 bases, J lost 6 bases, and 6 bases lay in between. Germline V gene lookup returns CDR1 DFQATT and CDR2 SNEGSKA (reference sequence). The CDR3 bases are TGCAGTGCTAGTATGAGTCAGCCCCAGCATTTT. Its protein is CSASMSQPQHF.

The chain has TRBV19 and TRBJ2-7, with 8 bases matching TRBD1. This CDR3 is built from 15 residues. Losses at the gene ends were 4 bases for V and 5 bases for J; bases not matched to a gene: 10. CDR1 and CDR2 (germline): LNHDA, SQIVND (reference sequence). The CDR3 region is CASSRLGQAVDEQYF. The DNA for the CDR3 is TGTGCCAGTAGTAGGTTGGGACAGGCGGTCGACGAGCAGTACTTC.

The J gene is TRBJ1-2, the V gene TRBV5-1; TRBD1 agrees at 9 bases. The germline V gene encodes CDR1 SGHRS and CDR2 YFSETQ. After removal of 4 bases from V and 8 bases from J, the junction contained 15 bases not matched to a gene. The CDR3 is 16 amino acids. The CDR3 DNA is TGCGCCAGCAGCCCCACCAATACAGGGGGCAGGGGCGGCTACACCTTC. Protein product: CASSPTNTGGRGGYTF. Using reference TRBV5-1 and TRBJ1-2 for the parts outside the CDR3, the full variable domain is KAGVTQTPRYLIKTRGQQVTLSCSPISGHRSVSWYQQTPGQGLQFLFEYFSETQRNKGNFPGRFSGRQFSNSRSEMNVSTLELGDSALYLCASSPTNTGGRGGYTFGSGTRLTVV.

This chain uses TRBV3-1 (or the pseudogene TRBV3-2) with TRBJ1-1, with D unresolved. In germline, CDR1 is LGHDT, CDR2 YNNKEL (reference sequence). CDR3 length: 13 residues. Trimming took off 1 base at V and 13 bases at J, with 16 bases between the two ends. The CDR3 sequence is CASSQGLQRDVFF. The CDR3 nucleotides read TGTGCCAGCAGCCAAGGCCTGCAAAGAGATGTTTTCTTT.

This chain links TRBV24-1 with TRBJ2-3; the match to TRBD2 covers 10 bases. This CDR3 has 16 amino acids. CDR1 is KGHDR, CDR2 SFDVKD, per germline. Losses at the gene ends were 3 bases for V and 4 bases for J; bases not matched to a gene: 6. The DNA for the CDR3 is TGTGCCACCAGTGATCCGCTAGCGGGAGTAGCAGATACGCAGTATTTT. This gives the protein CATSDPLAGVADTQYF.

This chain connects TRBV7-8 to TRBJ1-3, with 7 bases identical to TRBD1. This CDR3 has 16 residues. Germline-derived CDR1 and CDR2 are SGHVS and FQNEAQ. V lost 4 bases, J lost 0 bases, and 6 bases stayed unmatched. CDR3 in amino acids: CASSSGQTVSGNTIYF. In DNA form, the CDR3 reads TGTGCCAGCAGCTCGGGACAGACCGTCTCTGGAAACACCATATATTTT.

The V gene is TRBV18, the J gene TRBJ1-1; the D is unclear. V lost 3 bases, J lost 1 base, and 9 bases lay in between. The CDR3 contains 14 residues. Germline V lookup: CDR1 KGHSH, CDR2 LQKENI. The CDR3 region has the DNA TGTGCCAGCTCACCCTACCGGGAGAACACTGAAGCTTTCTTT. Amino acids: CASSPYRENTEAFF.

This chain links TRBV4-3 with TRBJ2-7; a possible D gene is TRBD1 (6 bases). With 0 bases removed from V and 4 bases from J, the gap between germline ends came to 13 bases. CDR1 and CDR2 from the germline V gene are LGHNA and YSLEER. This CDR3 contains 15 residues. The CDR3 loop is CASSQEGAALYEQYF. The DNA for the CDR3 is TGCGCCAGCAGCCAAGAGGGGGCAGCCTTATACGAGCAGTACTTC.

This clone is a singleton in its sample. The chain links TRBV5-1 to TRBJ1-6; D call uncertain. The V end was cut by 4 bases, the J end by 9 bases, with 11 bases between. CDR1 and CDR2 (germline): SGHRS, YFSETQ. This CDR3 contains 13 residues. The CDR3 DNA is TGCGCCAGCAGCACCGCTAGGCTTTCACCCCTCCACTTT. Protein: CASSTARLSPLHF. The complete variable domain, with remaining parts taken from reference TRBV5-1 and TRBJ1-6, reads KAGVTQTPRYLIKTRGQQVTLSCSPISGHRSVSWYQQTPGQGLQFLFEYFSETQRNKGNFPGRFSGRQFSNSRSEMNVSTLELGDSALYLCASSTARLSPLHFGNGTRLTVT.

The chain employs TRBV5-5 and TRBJ2-7; D perhaps matches TRBD2 (6 bases). Trimming shortened V by 5 bases and J by 7 bases, and 22 bases separated the two germline ends. CDR1 is SGHKS and CDR2 is YYEKEE in the germline V gene (reference sequence). The CDR3 extends over 15 amino acids. This CDR3 reads CASSPLGDLNGEQYF. CDR3 coding DNA: TGTGCCAGCAGTCCCTTGGGGGACTTAAATGGGGAGCAGTACTTC.

The J gene is TRBJ2-2, the V gene TRBV4-1; TRBD1 aligns across 8 bases. The CDR3 has 16 residues. Trimming cost V 4 bases and J 3 bases; bases outside gene matches: 7. CDR1 and CDR2 (germline): MGHRA, YSYEKL. CDR3 bases: TGCGCCAGCAGCCCTCGGACAGGGTGGGACACCGGGGAGCTGTTTTTT. Translated, it gives CASSPRTGWDTGELFF.